Below, 14 T cell receptor beta chains from the same sample are listed, as sequenced in a study of cytomegalovirus exposure and HLA in healthy donors. PCR involved 60 Vbeta and 13 Jbeta primers. Sequenced by immunoSEQ multiplex PCR; TCRdb stores in-frame clones only, minus some. Here the sample spans about 120,000 clones, roughly 78% being singletons. Sequencing was performed on PBMCs. The receptors here all came from a man between 25 and 39 years old in good health and CMV-seropositive.

The chain joins TRBV19 to TRBJ2-3; 9 bases fit TRBD2. The CDR3 is 15 residues long. Germline CDR1 and CDR2: LNHDA and SQIVND (reference sequence). J gave up 6 bases and V 3 bases, and 7 bases lay outside the gene matches. The CDR3 DNA sequence: TGTGCCAGTAGTATCGGTAGCGGGAGAGCGGATACGCAGTATTTT. Residues: CASSIGSGRADTQYF.

The gene calls are TRBV11-2 and TRBJ1-5; D ambiguous. This CDR3 comprises 16 residues. Looked up from germline, CDR1 is SGHAT and CDR2 is FQNNGV. The V end was cut by 1 base, the J end by 0 bases, with 10 bases between. CDR3 DNA sequence: TGTGCCAGCAGCTTAGGATCCGGGGTTAGCAATCAGCCCCAGCATTTT. Translation gives CASSLGSGVSNQPQHF. Filled out from reference TRBV11-2 and TRBJ1-5, the complete variable domain reads EAGVAQSPRYKIIEKRQSVAFWCNPISGHATLYWYQQILGQGPKLLIQFQNNGVVDDSQLPKDRFSAERLKGVDSTLKIQPAKLEDSAVYLCASSLGSGVSNQPQHFGDGTRLSIL.

The J gene is TRBJ2-7, the V gene TRBV7-2; TRBD1 might be the D (5 bases). The ends were cut back, 4 bases at V and 6 bases at J, with 19 bases in the middle. There are 15 residues in the CDR3. Germline V gene lookup returns CDR1 SGHTA and CDR2 FQGNSA. The CDR3 reads CASSSRVSPDGEQYF. The CDR3, as DNA: TGTGCCAGCAGCTCCAGGGTTTCCCCCGATGGCGAGCAGTACTTC.

The V gene is TRBV5-1, the J gene TRBJ2-2, with 7 bases lining up with TRBD2. The length of the CDR3 is 17 residues. Losses at the gene ends were 0 bases for V and 0 bases for J; bases not matched to a gene: 5. Germline V gene sequence: CDR1 SGHRS, CDR2 YFSETQ. Here the CDR3 reads CASSLGSSGPNTGELFF. In DNA, the CDR3 is TGCGCCAGCAGCTTGGGTTCTAGCGGACCGAACACCGGGGAGCTGTTTTTT.

This chain links TRBV7-8 with TRBJ2-1, with a possible D match to TRBD2 (6 bases). CDR1 and CDR2 (germline): SGHVS, FQNEAQ. The CDR3 sequence is 15 residues long. The V end lost 4 bases, the J end lost 5 bases, and 15 bases lay between the germline ends. The chain's CDR3 is CASSSTGLRNNEQFF. The CDR3 DNA sequence: TGTGCCAGCAGCTCGACGGGACTTCGAAACAATGAGCAGTTCTTC.

This chain links TRBV9 with TRBJ2-7; a weak D match, TRBD1 (6 bases). The CDR3 runs 15 residues. Trimming stripped 4 bases from V and 4 bases from J, with 18 bases between. Germline V gene lookup returns CDR1 SGDLS and CDR2 YYNGEE. CDR3 DNA sequence: TGTGCCAGCAGCCTCCAGGGGTGGGGAACTTACGAGCAGTACTTC. It specifies CASSLQGWGTYEQYF.

The chain employs TRBV6-7 and TRBJ1-1; D uncertain. TRBV6-7 is annotated as an ORF whose role is uncertain. This CDR3 has 17 amino acids. V lost 6 bases and J 0 bases, leaving 20 bases between the germline ends. Here the CDR3 DNA reads TGTGCCAGCAGATGTTCGGGGAGTCCCGGGTTGAACACTGAAGCTTTCTTT. Translating gives CASRCSGSPGLNTEAFF.

The chain joins TRBV5-8 to TRBJ1-5; tentative D call: TRBD1 (5 bases). CDR3 length: 15 residues. Germline loops: CDR1 SGHTS, CDR2 YDEGEE. Trimming cost V 0 bases and J 7 bases, with 14 bases left between them. CDR3 in DNA: TGTGCCAGCAGCTTGGAAGGAAGGGGAGGGCAGCCCCAGCATTTT. This encodes CASSLEGRGGQPQHF.

V and J are TRBV19 and TRBJ1-5; 8 nucleotides match TRBD1. CDR3 length equals 15 residues. V lost 5 bases to trimming and J lost 2 bases; unmatched junction nucleotides: 5. CDR1 is LNHDA and CDR2 is SQIVND in the germline V gene (reference sequence). The CDR3 is CASSEDRDGNQPQHF. CDR3 coding DNA: TGTGCCAGTAGTGAGGACAGGGACGGCAATCAGCCCCAGCATTTT. Using reference TRBV19 and TRBJ1-5 for the parts outside the CDR3, the full variable domain is DGGITQSPKYLFRKEGQNVTLSCEQNLNHDAMYWYRQDPGQGLRLIYYSQIVNDFQKGDIAEGYSVSREKKESFPLTVTSAQKNPTAFYLCASSEDRDGNQPQHFGDGTRLSIL.

V is TRBV7-8 and J is TRBJ2-5; D is perhaps TRBD1 (5 bases). The CDR3 loop spans 15 amino acids. Germline CDR1 is SGHVS and CDR2 is FQNEAQ. Trimming removed 2 bases from V and 1 base from J, with 11 bases in between. The CDR3 region is CASSLSDRSQETQYF. In DNA, the CDR3 is TGTGCCAGCAGCTTATCCGACAGATCCCAAGAGACCCAGTACTTC. Full variable domain (outside the CDR3, taken from reference TRBV7-8 and TRBJ2-5): GAGVSQSPRYKVAKRGQDVALRCDPISGHVSLFWYQQALGQGPEFLTYFQNEAQLDKSGLPSDRFFAERPEGSVSTLKIQRTQQEDSAVYLCASSLSDRSQETQYFGPGTRLLVL.

V usage is TRBV10-3 and J usage is TRBJ2-7; TRBD1 agrees at 10 bases. Germline CDR1 ENHRY, CDR2 SYGVKD. This CDR3 comprises 14 residues. Trimming took 8 bases from V and 4 from J; bases not matched to a gene: 8. CDR3 DNA sequence: TGTGCCATCGTATCGGGACAGGGGAGTTACGAGCAGTACTTC. Translated, it gives CAIVSGQGSYEQYF.

This chain connects TRBV21-1 to TRBJ2-7; the table names TRBD2, a call not compared with the DNA. TRBV21-1 is a pseudogene locus. This CDR3 is 16 amino acids long. As DNA, the CDR3 is TGTGCCAGCAGCGGAGTCTTAGCGGGAGTCATTTACGAGCAGTACTTC. It is translated as CASSGVLAGVIYEQYF.

CDR3 protein: CASSSATPYEQYF. The DNA for the CDR3 is TGTGCCAGCTCAAGTGCAACTCCCTACGAGCAGTACTTC. This chain connects TRBV18 to TRBJ2-7; D is ambiguous. This CDR3 has 13 residues. The ends were cut back, 5 bases at V and 2 bases at J, with 10 bases in the middle. Germline lookup yields CDR1 KGHSH and CDR2 LQKENI.

A note on this clone: An end of the junction does not agree with germline; a read error may underlie this. For the CDR3, the DNA is TGTGCCAGCAGCTCGGCGGGCGATTCTTCCCTTTTT. Its protein is CASSSAGDSSLF. The chain recombines TRBV5-4 with TRBJ2-3, with a tentative D call TRBD2 (5 bases). The CDR3 has 12 amino acids. The germline V gene encodes CDR1 SGHNT and CDR2 YYREEE (reference sequence).